The clone carrying this T cell receptor beta chain was detected many times. What it binds is not known. In patients chosen for sequencing, flow cytometry had shown CD8+CD57+ cell expansion. Each patient had severe acquired aplastic anemia. No patient had been given any therapy when blood was sampled. This entry belongs to a study of CD8+CD57+ T cells in acquired aplastic anemia. Looking at the study overall: Sorted CD4+ plus CD8+ cells gave DNA averaging approximately 3.2 ug.

CDR3 size: 14 residues. Germline lookup yields CDR1 SNHLY and CDR2 FYNNEI. The V and J ends lost 4 bases and 8 bases respectively, with 16 bases between them. For CDR3 and TCR beta VDJ profiling, genomic DNA was the template used. In TCRdb, the reads were re-called with MiXCR into one record per CDR3 protein. The data contain approximately 180,000 distinct CDR3 sequences, 40% to 55% of them singletons. Findings and caveats of the study: Significance was not reached for CD8+ Simpson's diversity between patients and controls.

This sequence joins TRBV2 and TRBJ2-3; TRBD1 or TRBD2 may be the D gene (5 bases each). Sequencing was carried out using sorted CD4+, CD8+, or CD8+CD57+ T cells (not recorded which) from PBMCs. The sequence derives from a human donor with aplastic anemia. For the CDR3, the DNA is TGTGCCAGCAGTGCTGGGACGGTCAGCCTTACGCAGTATTTT. Translating it yields CASSAGTVSLTQYF. Together with reference TRBV2 and TRBJ2-3, the CDR3 gives the full variable domain: EPEVTQTPSHQVTQMGQEVILRCVPISNHLYFYWYRQILGQKVEFLVSFYNNEISEKSEIFDDQFSVERPDGSNFTLKIRSTKLEDSAMYFCASSAGTVSLTQYFGPGTRLTVL.